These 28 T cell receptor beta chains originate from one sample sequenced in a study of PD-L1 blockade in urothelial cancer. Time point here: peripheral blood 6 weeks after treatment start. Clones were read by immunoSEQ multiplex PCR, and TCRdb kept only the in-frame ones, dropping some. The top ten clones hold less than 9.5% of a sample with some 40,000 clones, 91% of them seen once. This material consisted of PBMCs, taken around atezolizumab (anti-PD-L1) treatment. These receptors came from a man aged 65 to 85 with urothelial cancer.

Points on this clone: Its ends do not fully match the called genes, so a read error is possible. This CDR3 reads CANSLRQGRGGELFF. The DNA for the CDR3 is TGCGCCAACAGCTTACGCCAAGGCCGGGGCGGGGAGCTGTTTTTT. The chain employs TRBV5-1 and TRBJ2-2, with D perhaps TRBD2 (5 bases). The V gene's germline CDR1 is SGHRS and CDR2 YFSETQ. The CDR3 runs 15 residues.

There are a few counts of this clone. This CDR3 is CASSLLTGTQHF. In DNA form, the CDR3 reads TGTGCCAGCAGTTTATTGACAGGGACACAGCATTTT. The gene calls are TRBV28 and TRBJ1-5; TRBD1 agrees at 7 bases. CDR1 is MDHEN, CDR2 SYDVKM, per germline. V shed 1 base, J shed 13 bases, and the junction held 4 bases outside the gene matches. The CDR3 loop spans 12 amino acids.

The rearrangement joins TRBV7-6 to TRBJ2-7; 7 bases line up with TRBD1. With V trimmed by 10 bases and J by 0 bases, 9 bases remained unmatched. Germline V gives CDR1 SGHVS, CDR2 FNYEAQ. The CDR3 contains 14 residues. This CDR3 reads CATSLGQSSYEQYF. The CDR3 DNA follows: TGTGCCACCTCACTGGGACAGTCCTCCTACGAGCAGTACTTC.

The CDR3 here is CASSLEAGYEQYF. CDR3 in DNA: TGCGCCAGCAGCTTGGAAGCAGGGTACGAGCAGTACTTC. The chain carries TRBV5-1 and TRBJ2-7; TRBD1 might be the D (5 bases). Trimming shortened V by 0 bases and J by 4 bases, and 8 bases separated the two germline ends. The CDR3 has 13 residues. The germline gives CDR1 SGHRS, CDR2 YFSETQ.

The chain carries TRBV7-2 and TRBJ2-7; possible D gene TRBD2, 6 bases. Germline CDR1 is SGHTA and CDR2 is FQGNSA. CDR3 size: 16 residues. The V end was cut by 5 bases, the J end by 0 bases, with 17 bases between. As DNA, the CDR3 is TGTGCCAGCAGCCTAAGGGTGGCGGGATACTCCTACGAGCAGTACTTC. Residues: CASSLRVAGYSYEQYF.

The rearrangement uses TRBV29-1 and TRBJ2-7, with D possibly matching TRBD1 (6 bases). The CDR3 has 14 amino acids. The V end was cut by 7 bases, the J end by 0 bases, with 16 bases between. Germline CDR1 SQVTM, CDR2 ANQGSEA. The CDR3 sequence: CSARRGLNSYEQYF. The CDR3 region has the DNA TGCAGCGCTCGCAGGGGTCTCAACTCCTACGAGCAGTACTTC.

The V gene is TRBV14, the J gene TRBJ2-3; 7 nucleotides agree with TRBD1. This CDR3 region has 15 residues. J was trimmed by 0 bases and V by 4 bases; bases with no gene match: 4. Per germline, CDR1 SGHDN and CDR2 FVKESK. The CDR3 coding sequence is TGTGCCAGCAGCCCCCGGGACAGAAGCACAGATACGCAGTATTTT. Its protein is CASSPRDRSTDTQYF.

This CDR3 is CASSFLSVGGPESDTQYF. In nucleotides, the CDR3 is TGTGCCAGCAGTTTTCTCTCAGTCGGAGGGCCCGAGTCAGATACGCAGTATTTT. The rearrangement links TRBV27 to TRBJ2-3; possibly TRBD2 for D (6 bases). Germline CDR1 MNHEY, CDR2 SMNVEV (reference sequence). The length of the CDR3 is 18 residues. V lost 3 bases to trimming and J lost 4 bases, with 23 bases between them.

The CDR3 loop reads CASRPGTGGQYEQYF. Here the CDR3 DNA reads TGTGCCAGCAGGCCCGGGACAGGGGGCCAGTACGAGCAGTACTTC. The rearrangement uses TRBV6-5 and TRBJ2-7; 12 nucleotides line up with TRBD1. Losses at the gene ends were 6 bases for V and 4 bases for J; bases not matched to a gene: 7. Germline CDR1 and CDR2: MNHEY and SVGAGI. The CDR3 has 15 residues.

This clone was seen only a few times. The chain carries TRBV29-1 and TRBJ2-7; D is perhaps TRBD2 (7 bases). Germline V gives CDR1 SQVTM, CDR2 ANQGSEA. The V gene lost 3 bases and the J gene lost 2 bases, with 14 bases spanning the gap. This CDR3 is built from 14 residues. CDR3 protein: CSVEGGTIAYEQYF. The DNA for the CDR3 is TGCAGCGTTGAGGGGGGGACAATAGCCTACGAGCAGTACTTC.

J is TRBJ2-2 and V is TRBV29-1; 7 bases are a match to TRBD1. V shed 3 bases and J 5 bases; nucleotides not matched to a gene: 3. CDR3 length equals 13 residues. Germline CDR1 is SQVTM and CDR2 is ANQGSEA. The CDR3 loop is CSVEPTGTGELFF. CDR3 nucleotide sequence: TGCAGCGTTGAGCCGACAGGGACCGGGGAGCTGTTTTTT.

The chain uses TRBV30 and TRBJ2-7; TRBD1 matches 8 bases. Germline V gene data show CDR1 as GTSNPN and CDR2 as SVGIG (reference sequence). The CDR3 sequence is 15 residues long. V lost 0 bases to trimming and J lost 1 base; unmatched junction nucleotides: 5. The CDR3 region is CAWSVGRQGSYEQYF. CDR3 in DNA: TGTGCCTGGAGTGTGGGGAGACAGGGGTCCTACGAGCAGTACTTC.

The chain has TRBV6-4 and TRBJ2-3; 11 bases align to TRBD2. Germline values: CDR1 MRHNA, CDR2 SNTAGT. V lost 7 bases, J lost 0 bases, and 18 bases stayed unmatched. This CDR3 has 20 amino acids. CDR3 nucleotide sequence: TGTGCCAGCATCCTTCTTCCGGGACTAGCGGCCCCGTGGAGCACAGATACGCAGTATTTT. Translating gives CASILLPGLAAPWSTDTQYF.

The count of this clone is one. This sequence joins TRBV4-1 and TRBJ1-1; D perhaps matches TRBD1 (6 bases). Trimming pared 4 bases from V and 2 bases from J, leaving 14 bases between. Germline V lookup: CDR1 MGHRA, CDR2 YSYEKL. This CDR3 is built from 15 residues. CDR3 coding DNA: TGCGCCAGCAGCCTAATACCAGGGGCCAACACTGAAGCTTTCTTT. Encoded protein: CASSLIPGANTEAFF.

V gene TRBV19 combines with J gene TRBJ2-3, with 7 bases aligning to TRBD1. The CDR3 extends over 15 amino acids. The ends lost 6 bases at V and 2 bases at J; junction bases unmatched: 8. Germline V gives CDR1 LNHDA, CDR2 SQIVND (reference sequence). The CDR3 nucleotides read TGTGCCAGTAGATCCGGGACAGCCTCCACAGATACGCAGTATTTT. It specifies CASRSGTASTDTQYF.

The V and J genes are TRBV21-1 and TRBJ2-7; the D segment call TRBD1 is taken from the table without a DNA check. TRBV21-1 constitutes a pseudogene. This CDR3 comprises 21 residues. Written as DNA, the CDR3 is TGTGCCAGCAGCAAAAATAGGGAATTGATACAGGGCCACGCGCCAGACTACGAGCAGTACTTC. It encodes CASSKNRELIQGHAPDYEQYF.

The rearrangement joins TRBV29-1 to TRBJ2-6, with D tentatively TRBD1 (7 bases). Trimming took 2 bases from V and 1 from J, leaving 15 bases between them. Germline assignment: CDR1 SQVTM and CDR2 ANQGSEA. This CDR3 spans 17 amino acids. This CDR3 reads CSVENRGGGSGANVLTF. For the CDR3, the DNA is TGCAGCGTTGAAAACAGGGGAGGAGGATCTGGGGCCAACGTCCTGACTTTC.

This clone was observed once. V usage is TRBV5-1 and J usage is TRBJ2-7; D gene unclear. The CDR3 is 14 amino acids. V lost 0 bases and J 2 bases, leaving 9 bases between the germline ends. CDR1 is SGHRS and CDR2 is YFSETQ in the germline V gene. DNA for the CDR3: TGCGCCAGCAGCTTGGATGCGGCCACCTACGAGCAGTACTTC. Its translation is CASSLDAATYEQYF. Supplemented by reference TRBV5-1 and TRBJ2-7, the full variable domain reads KAGVTQTPRYLIKTRGQQVTLSCSPISGHRSVSWYQQTPGQGLQFLFEYFSETQRNKGNFPGRFSGRQFSNSRSEMNVSTLELGDSALYLCASSLDAATYEQYFGPGTRLTVT.

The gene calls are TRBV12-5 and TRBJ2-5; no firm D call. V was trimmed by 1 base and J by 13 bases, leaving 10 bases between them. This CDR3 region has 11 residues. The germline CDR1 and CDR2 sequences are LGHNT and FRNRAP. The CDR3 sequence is CASGLGPFLYF. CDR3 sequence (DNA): TGTGCTAGTGGTTTGGGGCCTTTTCTGTACTTC.

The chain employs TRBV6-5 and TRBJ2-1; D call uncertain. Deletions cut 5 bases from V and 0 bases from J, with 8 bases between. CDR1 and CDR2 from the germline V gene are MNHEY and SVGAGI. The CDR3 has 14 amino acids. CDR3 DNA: TGTGCCAGCAGTCCTCTAAGCTCCTACAATGAGCAGTTCTTC. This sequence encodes CASSPLSSYNEQFF.

The CDR3: CASKLRQGGTEAFF. The CDR3 coding sequence is TGTGCCAGTAAACTTCGGCAGGGAGGCACTGAAGCTTTCTTT. The V call is TRBV19, the J call TRBJ1-1; the D gene is possibly TRBD1 (5 bases). V was cut by 7 bases and J by 4 bases, with 16 bases left in between. The CDR3 spans 14 residues. Germline CDR1 and CDR2: LNHDA and SQIVND (reference sequence).

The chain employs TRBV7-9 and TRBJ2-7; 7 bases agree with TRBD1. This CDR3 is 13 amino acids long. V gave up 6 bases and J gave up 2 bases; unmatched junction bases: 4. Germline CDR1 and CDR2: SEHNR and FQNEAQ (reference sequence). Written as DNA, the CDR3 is TGTGCCAGCAGTAGACAGGGTCCCTACGAGCAGTACTTC. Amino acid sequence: CASSRQGPYEQYF.

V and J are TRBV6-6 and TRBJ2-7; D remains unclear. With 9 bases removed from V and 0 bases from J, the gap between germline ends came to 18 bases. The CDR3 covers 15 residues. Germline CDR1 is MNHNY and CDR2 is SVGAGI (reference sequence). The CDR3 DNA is TGTGCCAGTTCTAGAGGAAGGTTGAGCTCCTACGAGCAGTACTTC. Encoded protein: CASSRGRLSSYEQYF.

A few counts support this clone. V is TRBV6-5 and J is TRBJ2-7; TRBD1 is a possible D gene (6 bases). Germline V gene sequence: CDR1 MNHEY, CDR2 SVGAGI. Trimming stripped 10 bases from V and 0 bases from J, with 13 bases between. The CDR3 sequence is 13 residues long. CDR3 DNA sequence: TGTGCCACGGGAAGGGGGAGCTCCTACGAGCAGTACTTC. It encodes CATGRGSSYEQYF.

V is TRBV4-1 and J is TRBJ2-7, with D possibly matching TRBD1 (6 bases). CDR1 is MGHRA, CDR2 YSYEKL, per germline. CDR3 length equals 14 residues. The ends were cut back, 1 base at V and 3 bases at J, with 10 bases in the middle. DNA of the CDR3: TGCGCCAGCAGCCAAGTTTGGGACAACTACGAGCAGTACTTC. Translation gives CASSQVWDNYEQYF.

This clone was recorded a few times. CDR3 loop: CASGSPGQGLYEQYF. CDR3 coding DNA: TGTGCTAGTGGTTCACCGGGACAGGGGCTCTACGAGCAGTACTTC. The chain links TRBV12-5 to TRBJ2-7, with 10 bases matching TRBD1. The ends lost 4 bases at V and 3 bases at J; junction bases unmatched: 6. The CDR3 is made up of 15 amino acids. Germline CDR1 LGHNT, CDR2 FRNRAP.

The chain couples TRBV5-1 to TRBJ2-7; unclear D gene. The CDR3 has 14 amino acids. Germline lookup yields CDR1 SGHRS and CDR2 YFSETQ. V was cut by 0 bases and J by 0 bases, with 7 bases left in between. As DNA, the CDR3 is TGCGCCAGCAGCTTGGGGGCCGTCTCCTACGAGCAGTACTTC. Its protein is CASSLGAVSYEQYF.

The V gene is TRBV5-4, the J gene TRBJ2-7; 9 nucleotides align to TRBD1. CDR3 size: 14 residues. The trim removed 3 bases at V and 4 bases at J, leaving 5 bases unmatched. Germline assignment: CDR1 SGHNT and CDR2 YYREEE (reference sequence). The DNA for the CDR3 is TGTGCCAGCAGCTCGCCGGGACAGGGATACGAGCAGTACTTC. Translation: CASSSPGQGYEQYF.